Listed here are 17 T cell receptor beta chains from one sample, sequenced in a study of T cells after posttransplantation cyclophosphamide. This table comes from immunoSEQ multiplex PCR, and its TCRdb copy is limited to in-frame clones, with some not included. Here the sample spans about 6,900 clones, roughly 98% being singletons. The source material was naive CD8+ T cells sorted from PBMCs. All receptors derive from a woman in her 30s in good health and a related stem cell transplant donor.

V usage is TRBV15 and J usage is TRBJ1-2; 7 nucleotides align to TRBD1. Germline loops: CDR1 LNHNV, CDR2 YYDKDF (reference sequence). Losses at the gene ends were 3 bases for V and 2 bases for J; bases not matched to a gene: 9. This CDR3 is built from 16 residues. The CDR3 loop is CATSSSSGGWNYGYTF. The CDR3 DNA sequence: TGTGCCACCAGCAGTTCCTCAGGGGGGTGGAACTATGGCTACACCTTC. The full variable domain, in which reference TRBV15 and TRBJ1-2 provide the parts outside the CDR3, is DAMVIQNPRYQVTQFGKPVTLSCSQTLNHNVMYWYQQKSSQAPKLLFHYYDKDFNNEADTPDNFQSRRPNTSFCFLDIRSPGLGDTAMYLCATSSSSGGWNYGYTFGSGTRLTVV.

The chain joins TRBV5-1 to TRBJ1-2, with TRBD1 as a possible D gene (6 bases). Germline lookup yields CDR1 SGHRS and CDR2 YFSETQ. The CDR3 runs 15 residues. Trimming took 3 bases from V and 4 from J, leaving 16 bases between them. The CDR3 sequence is CASSSRRPDSYGYTF. The CDR3 bases are TGCGCCAGCAGCTCTCGACGACCGGACAGCTATGGCTACACCTTC.

The V gene is TRBV4-1, the J gene TRBJ1-1; D is perhaps TRBD1 (6 bases). The CDR3 spans 16 residues. The V end lost 0 bases, the J end lost 3 bases, and 14 bases lay between the germline ends. Germline V lookup: CDR1 MGHRA, CDR2 YSYEKL. CDR3 DNA: TGCGCCAGCAGCCAAGAAGACCAGGGGTGGTACACTGAAGCTTTCTTT. This gives the protein CASSQEDQGWYTEAFF.

The chain combines TRBV2 with TRBJ1-5; the D gene is possibly TRBD1 (5 bases). The V gene lost 7 bases and the J gene lost 9 bases, with 16 bases spanning the gap. This CDR3 spans 13 amino acids. Germline CDR1 reads SNHLY; CDR2 reads FYNNEI. CDR3 DNA: TGTGCCAGCATGAAGGGCAGGGTGGGGCCCCAGCATTTT. The encoded protein is CASMKGRVGPQHF.

J is TRBJ1-2 and V is TRBV7-9, with 7 bases that match TRBD1. This CDR3 region has 16 residues. V shed 5 bases, J shed 2 bases, and the junction held 11 bases outside the gene matches. Per germline, CDR1 SEHNR and CDR2 FQNEAQ (reference sequence). The CDR3, as DNA: TGTGCCAGCAGCCCGCCGGGACAGCGGGTGAACTATGGCTACACCTTC. It translates to CASSPPGQRVNYGYTF.

V usage is TRBV7-9 and J usage is TRBJ1-1; 7 positions match TRBD1. In germline, CDR1 is SEHNR, CDR2 FQNEAQ (reference sequence). The CDR3 totals 14 residues. Trimming removed 6 bases from V and 1 base from J; junction bases left unmatched: 5. This chain's CDR3 is CASRTGTENTEAFF. CDR3 nucleotides: TGTGCCAGCAGGACCGGGACAGAGAACACTGAAGCTTTCTTT.

The chain is built from TRBV14 and TRBJ2-7; tentative D call: TRBD1 (5 bases). CDR3 length: 14 amino acids. CDR1 is SGHDN and CDR2 is FVKESK in the germline V gene. V dropped 1 base and J dropped 2 bases, with 9 bases sitting between them. The CDR3 coding sequence is TGTGCCAGCAGCCAAGTGGACATCCCCTACGAGCAGTACTTC. Translation gives CASSQVDIPYEQYF.

The CDR3 region is CASSIGGAAVHGYTF. For the CDR3, the DNA is TGTGCCAGTAGTATAGGGGGCGCGGCAGTTCATGGCTACACCTTC. This rearrangement joins TRBV19 to TRBJ1-2, with TRBD1 as a possible D gene (5 bases). The CDR3 contains 15 residues. V was cut by 1 base and J by 6 bases, with 15 bases left in between. Germline assignment: CDR1 LNHDA and CDR2 SQIVND (reference sequence).

Only one count was recorded for this clone. The genes are TRBV27 and TRBJ2-3; D is ambiguous. V dropped 6 bases and J dropped 5 bases, with 15 bases sitting between them. The germline V gene encodes CDR1 MNHEY and CDR2 SMNVEV (reference sequence). CDR3 length: 14 amino acids. CDR3 DNA: TGTGCCAGCAGCAATCACGGTTCCCGAGATACGCAGTATTTT. This encodes CASSNHGSRDTQYF.

To note about this clone: At one of its ends the junction is not consistent with the germline gene, which may arise from a read error. The same CDR3 is also encoded by other DNA sequences in this sample. The rearrangement links TRBV9 to TRBJ2-1; TRBD1 is a possible D gene (5 bases). Germline CDR1 is SGDLS and CDR2 is YYNGEE. This CDR3 contains 11 residues. The CDR3 DNA follows: TGTGCCAGCAGCGTAGGGCTGGACAAGGTCTTC. Its protein is CASSVGLDKVF.

The rearrangement links TRBV15 to TRBJ2-5, with D possibly TRBD2 on 6 matching bases. The ends were cut back, 2 bases at V and 4 bases at J, with 14 bases in the middle. Germline CDR1 and CDR2: LNHNV and YYDKDF (reference sequence). This CDR3 comprises 15 residues. The CDR3 bases are TGTGCCACCAGCAGAAGAGCTAGCGTTGGAGAGACCCAGTACTTC. It specifies CATSRRASVGETQYF.

The chain uses TRBV5-6 and TRBJ2-1; D unresolved. V lost 1 base, J lost 8 bases, and 7 bases lay in between. CDR3 length equals 12 residues. Germline CDR1 and CDR2: SGHDT and YYEEEE. CDR3 DNA sequence: TGTGCCAGCAGCTTGCTCCTTTATGAGCAGTTCTTC. It codes for CASSLLLYEQFF.

This chain joins TRBV7-9 and TRBJ1-3, with TRBD1 matching 8 bases. Germline-derived CDR1 and CDR2 are SEHNR and FQNEAQ (reference sequence). This CDR3 region has 14 residues. Trimming cost V 5 bases and J 6 bases; bases outside gene matches: 6. DNA of the CDR3: TGTGCCAGCAGCCGGACAGGGAAGGAAAACACCATATATTTT. This translates into CASSRTGKENTIYF. The entire variable domain, with the rest obtained from reference TRBV7-9 and TRBJ1-3, is as follows: DTGVSQNPRHKITKRGQNVTFRCDPISEHNRLYWYRQTLGQGPEFLTYFQNEAQLEKSRLLSDRFSAERPKGSFSTLEIQRTEQGDSAMYLCASSRTGKENTIYFGEGSWLTVV.

The chain couples TRBV6-1 to TRBJ1-5; 8 bases line up with TRBD1. Germline V gives CDR1 MNHNS, CDR2 SASEGT. This CDR3 has 15 amino acids. V shed 3 bases and J 6 bases; nucleotides not matched to a gene: 7. CDR3 sequence (DNA): TGTGCCAGCAGTGACTGGACAGGGAGCGGTCAGCCCCAGCATTTT. Amino acid sequence: CASSDWTGSGQPQHF.

The chain carries TRBV5-1 and TRBJ2-1; tentative D call: TRBD1 (7 bases). From germline, CDR1 is SGHRS and CDR2 YFSETQ. This CDR3 is built from 19 residues. V lost 4 bases to trimming and J lost 1 base, with 24 bases between them. The CDR3 spells CASSPERLAGGFSYNEQFF. Here the CDR3 DNA reads TGCGCCAGCAGCCCGGAAAGGTTGGCAGGGGGGTTTTCCTACAATGAGCAGTTCTTC. The entire variable domain, with the rest obtained from reference TRBV5-1 and TRBJ2-1, is as follows: KAGVTQTPRYLIKTRGQQVTLSCSPISGHRSVSWYQQTPGQGLQFLFEYFSETQRNKGNFPGRFSGRQFSNSRSEMNVSTLELGDSALYLCASSPERLAGGFSYNEQFFGPGTRLTVL.

V is TRBV10-1 and J is TRBJ2-1, with a possible D match to TRBD1 (5 bases). CDR3 length equals 14 residues. V dropped 7 bases and J dropped 4 bases, with 14 bases sitting between them. From germline, CDR1 is WNHNN and CDR2 SYGVQD (reference sequence). The CDR3 bases are TGCGCCAGCATCCAGGGAAAACAGTACAATGAGCAGTTCTTC. It codes for CASIQGKQYNEQFF.

This chain links TRBV5-1 with TRBJ1-2; 10 nucleotides line up with TRBD1. Losses at the gene ends were 4 bases for V and 3 bases for J; bases not matched to a gene: 6. Germline V lookup: CDR1 SGHRS, CDR2 YFSETQ. The CDR3 contains 15 residues. This chain's CDR3 is CASSPGTGDDYGYTF. The DNA of the CDR3 is TGCGCCAGCAGCCCCGGGACAGGGGATGACTATGGCTACACCTTC.